The rows below give T cell receptor beta chains drawn from one sample of a study of cytomegalovirus exposure and HLA in healthy donors. The data were produced by immunoSEQ multiplex PCR, yet TCRdb's version contains in-frame clones alone and is incomplete. The repertoire consists of tens of thousands of clones, with under 95% occurring once and the leading ten covering about 1.9%. Sequences were obtained from PBMCs. The source is a man younger than 45 in good health and CMV-seronegative. The CDR3 runs from the conserved cysteine through the conserved F or W. D genes are given only for firm matches. Size tells how often a clone was seen (once, few, many) or the class of an expanded clone, and some rows leave it out.

CDR3 protein,CDR3 DNA,V gene,D gene,clone size,J gene,CDR3 length
CASRPPGSTDTQYF,TGTGCCAGCAGACCACCCGGGAGCACAGATACGCAGTATTTT,TRBV6-5,-,-,TRBJ2-3,14
CSVFRGSYEQYF,TGCAGCGTTTTTCGGGGTTCATACGAGCAGTACTTC,TRBV29-1,-,-,TRBJ2-7,12
CAISAGREGTDTQYF,TGTGCCATCAGTGCCGGGCGGGAGGGCACAGATACGCAGTATTTT,TRBV10-3,TRBD2,-,TRBJ2-3,15
CSVAEGTQYF,TGCAGCGTTGCGGAGGGGACCCAGTACTTC,TRBV29-1,-,-,TRBJ2-5,10
CASSFFGGRGEETQYF,TGCGCCAGCAGCTTTTTTGGCGGGAGGGGGGAAGAGACCCAGTACTTC,TRBV5-1,TRBD2,-,TRBJ2-5,16
CAIRDSSSYEQYF,TGTGCCATTCGCGACAGTTCCTCCTACGAGCAGTACTTC,TRBV28,-,-,TRBJ2-7,13
CASSLTLGAAFYNEQFF,TGTGCCAGCAGCCTAACCTTGGGGGCGGCCTTTTACAATGAGCAGTTCTTC,TRBV28,-,-,TRBJ2-1,17
CATGQASSYNSPLHF,TGTGCCACAGGACAGGCGAGCTCCTATAATTCACCCCTCCACTTT,TRBV2,TRBD1,-,TRBJ1-6,15
CASSHLTGGYEQYF,TGTGCCAGCAGTCACCTGACAGGAGGTTACGAGCAGTACTTC,TRBV6-1,-,few,TRBJ2-7,14
CASSLYVQGYTEAFF,TGTGCCAGCAGCTTATACGTGCAGGGCTACACTGAAGCTTTCTTT,TRBV11-2,-,-,TRBJ1-1,15
CASSQDGQGGPGPYEQYF,TGTGCCAGCAGCCAAGATGGACAGGGGGGTCCAGGCCCCTACGAGCAGTACTTC,TRBV14,TRBD1,few,TRBJ2-7,18
CASSERRGASQPQHF,TGTGCCAGCAGTGAACGTCGGGGGGCTAGCCAGCCCCAGCATTTT,TRBV2,-,-,TRBJ1-5,15
CASRPTGKNNEQFF,TGTGCCAGCAGACCGACTGGAAAAAACAATGAGCAGTTCTTC,TRBV27,-,-,TRBJ2-1,14
CASRGPQTRIYEQYF,TGTGCCAGCAGGGGGCCACAGACCAGAATTTACGAGCAGTACTTC,TRBV28,-,-,TRBJ2-7,15
CASSLERLAGVKGGGELFF,TGCGCCAGCAGCCTCGAAAGACTAGCGGGGGTAAAAGGGGGCGGGGAGCTGTTTTTT,TRBV4-1,TRBD2,-,TRBJ2-2,19
CASLQQDYGYTF,TGTGCCAGCCTCCAACAGGACTATGGCTACACCTTC,TRBV28,-,-,TRBJ1-2,12
CSAKRGQLVSEQYF,TGCAGCGCAAAAAGAGGACAGCTCGTGTCCGAGCAGTACTTC,TRBV29-1,-,-,TRBJ2-7,14
CASSEDRGRISGNTIYF,TGTGCCAGCAGCGAGGACAGGGGGCGAATCTCTGGAAACACCATATATTTT,TRBV13,TRBD1,-,TRBJ1-3,17
CASSSQTGVYSPLHF,TGTGCCAGCAGCTCGCAGACAGGGGTATATTCACCCCTCCACTTT,TRBV5-8,TRBD1,-,TRBJ1-6,15
CAIKGDRTYEQYF,TGTGCCATCAAAGGGGACAGGACCTACGAGCAGTACTTC,TRBV10-3,TRBD1,-,TRBJ2-7,13
CASSLLGLPEDTQYF,TGTGCCAGCAGTTTACTGGGACTGCCGGAGGATACGCAGTATTTT,TRBV27,-,-,TRBJ2-3,15
CASSEGTAASYGYTF,TGTGCCAGCAGCGAAGGGACAGCTGCTAGCTATGGCTACACCTTC,TRBV9,TRBD1,-,TRBJ1-2,15
CASSFGDSSYNEQFF,TGTGCCAGCAGCTTTGGCGACAGCTCCTACAATGAGCAGTTCTTC,TRBV7-6,-,-,TRBJ2-1,15
CASSLARDSSYEQYF,TGTGCCAGCAGCTTAGCACGGGACAGCTCCTACGAGCAGTACTTC,TRBV7-6,TRBD1,-,TRBJ2-7,15
CASSSERQGAQPQHF,TGTGCCAGCAGTTCGGAAAGACAGGGGGCTCAGCCCCAGCATTTT,TRBV6-5,TRBD1,-,TRBJ1-5,15
CASSLSQGLLETQYF,TGTGCCAGCAGTTTATCCCAGGGGTTATTGGAGACCCAGTACTTC,TRBV28,-,-,TRBJ2-5,15
CASSGDLTGEKLFF,TGTGCCAGCAGTGGGGATTTGACAGGTGAAAAACTGTTTTTT,TRBV6-1,-,-,TRBJ1-4,14
CASSSGTGFNSPLHF,TGTGCCAGCAGTTCCGGGACAGGCTTTAATTCACCCCTCCACTTT,TRBV28,TRBD1,-,TRBJ1-6,15
CASSEAGYNEQFF,TGTGCCAGCAGTGAGGCAGGTTACAATGAGCAGTTCTTC,TRBV6-1,-,-,TRBJ2-1,13
CASSHGAGELFF,TGCGCCAGCAGCCACGGAGCCGGGGAGCTGTTTTTT,TRBV4-1,-,once,TRBJ2-2,12
CASSHDRAPGYEQYF,TGTGCCAGCAGCCACGACAGGGCACCCGGCTACGAGCAGTACTTC,TRBV7-9,TRBD1,-,TRBJ2-7,15
CASHRTGTYNEQFF,TGCGCCAGCCACCGGACAGGTACCTACAATGAGCAGTTCTTC,TRBV5-1,TRBD1,few,TRBJ2-1,14
CASSSLGHFRDTGELFF,TGTGCCAGCAGTTCACTTGGACACTTTCGGGACACCGGGGAGCTGTTTTTT,TRBV28,-,-,TRBJ2-2,17
CASGVGLDSRDYGYTF,TGCGCCAGCGGTGTTGGGCTGGACAGTCGGGACTATGGCTACACCTTC,TRBV5-1,-,-,TRBJ1-2,16
CASSPRTLKDGNTIYF,TGTGCCAGCAGCCCTCGGACACTTAAGGATGGAAACACCATATATTTT,TRBV7-9,-,once,TRBJ1-3,16
CASSTPSAGGTYEQYF,TGTGCCAGTAGTACCCCCTCCGCGGGAGGGACCTACGAGCAGTACTTC,TRBV19,TRBD2,-,TRBJ2-7,16
CASSPHRTGNQPQHF,TGTGCCAGCAGTCCCCATAGAACCGGGAATCAGCCCCAGCATTTT,TRBV28,-,-,TRBJ1-5,15
CASSTRTGDLGLNTEAFF,TGCGCCAGCAGCACCCGGACAGGGGATTTGGGTCTTAACACTGAAGCTTTCTTT,TRBV4-1,TRBD1,-,TRBJ1-1,18
CASCTTPTGELFF,TGTGCCAGCTGCACGACTCCGACCGGGGAGCTGTTTTTT,TRBV9,-,-,TRBJ2-2,13
CASSQGHSNQPQHF,TGTGCCAGCTCACAGGGACATAGCAATCAGCCCCAGCATTTT,TRBV18,-,-,TRBJ1-5,14
CASRTDISYEQYF,TGCGCCAGCAGGACAGACATCTCCTACGAGCAGTACTTC,TRBV5-1,-,-,TRBJ2-7,13
CASSLATSPISGANVLTF,TGCGCCAGCAGCTTGGCTACGTCCCCGATCTCTGGGGCCAACGTCCTGACTTTC,TRBV5-1,-,-,TRBJ2-6,18
CASSYSGLAGGYEQYF,TGTGCCAGCAGTTACTCGGGACTAGCGGGAGGATACGAGCAGTACTTC,TRBV6-5,TRBD2,-,TRBJ2-7,16
CAWIHFPSYSGNTIYF,TGTGCCTGGATCCATTTTCCATCCTACTCTGGAAACACCATATATTTT,TRBV30,-,once,TRBJ1-3,16
CASIATGEVNQPQHF,TGTGCCAGTATCGCGACAGGGGAGGTCAATCAGCCCCAGCATTTT,TRBV19,TRBD1,-,TRBJ1-5,15
CASSHRQGAQETQYF,TGTGCCAGCAGCCATCGACAGGGGGCTCAAGAGACCCAGTACTTC,TRBV28,TRBD1,few,TRBJ2-5,15
CASSLLTTNEKLFF,TGTGCCAGCAGCCTCCTTACAACTAATGAAAAACTGTTTTTT,TRBV6-1,-,-,TRBJ1-4,14